This T cell receptor (beta chain) is drawn from a study of cytomegalovirus exposure and HLA in healthy donors (dated by TCRdb to the late 2010s). Regarding the research as a whole: According to an earlier analysis of a few hundred of the donors, 200 million or so T cells yielded roughly 100 million unique TCR beta sequences and approximately 300 Gb of sequence data. The number of typed donors differed by locus: roughly 620-640 for A, B, C, DRB1 and DQB1; approximately 530 for DQA1; 606 for DPA1; and about 470 for DPB1. A later genetic analysis used genome-wide SNP genotypes for about 60% of the roughly 700 donors, treating that subset as a discovery cohort. Rather than drawing on any new phenotypic data, the later analysis identified candidate immune exposures from TCR beta sequences and the way those sequences occurred across donors. Approximately 310 gigabases of sequencing data and 70 million to 100 million unique TCR sequences made up an early release that covered nearly 650 HLA-typed donors. The aim of the study was to test whether cataloging public T cell receptors could identify signatures of past pathogen exposure. To predict cytomegalovirus infection status, the study brought together high-throughput TCR immunosequencing, statistical association of individual TCRs with disease status, and machine learning. A separate validation cohort of some 130 different subjects was used in addition to the roughly 670-subject first cohort. Five DR-DQ haplotypes were handled as single units for association and clustering, since linkage in the cohort was strong. HLA typing included class I and class II loci at four-digit resolution. In an earlier analysis of over 550 of the donors, high-throughput TCR beta sequencing was used to judge whether each TCR beta V gene segment behaved as functional or pseudogenic. Of the 300 to 500 genotyped donors, 65% to 90% were placed in the genetic ancestry cluster associated with self-reported Caucasian donors. The study profiled the T cell repertoires of 500 to 800 subjects by immunosequencing and related them to cytomegalovirus serostatus. Donor age, sex, ethnicity and CMV serostatus were collected together with the repertoire data. In a later analysis, previously published TCR beta repertoires from several hundred donors were re-analyzed and high-resolution HLA genotyping was added so that TCR occurrence patterns could be studied. Among a few hundred genotyped donors of the cohort, an average of approximately 230,000 unique TCR beta nucleotide sequences were sequenced per donor, roughly 20% of them non-productive. Every repertoire in the discovery cohort had been generated on one and the same sequencing platform.

Points the paper makes about the study in general: A cluster of highly shared sequence variants was judged likely to be a technical artifact of the sequencing pipeline. Assigning TCR associations to individual alleles was difficult when HLA alleles, especially DR and DQ, strongly co-occurred. In a later analysis, around 15,000 TCR beta sequences were associated with specific HLA alleles at a false discovery rate of 0.05. The cohort was sequenced for TCR beta chains only, and without alpha or paired-chain data the features that could be detected were limited. Immune exposure information for the cohort was limited to CMV serostatus. In a later analysis, the rate of TCR association differed among HLA loci, with DRB1 alleles having the most associated TCRs and HLA-C alleles having the fewest. In a later genetic analysis, fewer N-insertions in productive TCRs were reported among donors in an Asian-associated ancestry cluster than the roughly 700-donor mean. In both the original and validation cohorts, the classifier was reported to diagnose cytomegalovirus status with high specificity and sensitivity. In the study, 150 to 200 TCR beta chains were listed as associated with cytomegalovirus. Correlated functional status among segregating V segments might reflect linkage disequilibrium, but an unknown experimental factor could not be ruled out. HLA typing was unavailable for some donors at each locus, so association tests used only the typed subset. Because the 87-base-pair reads could not distinguish some IMGT-functional V segments, including TRBV6-2 and TRBV6-3, those segments were excluded. According to a later analysis, parvovirus B19, influenza, CMV and Epstein-Barr virus appeared linked to several top co-occurrence clusters. An association between a missense DCLRE1C variant and V-gene and J-gene trimming of TCR beta chains was found in a later genetic analysis and replicated in an independent cohort. A further reported finding was that TCR beta sequences accurately predicted the HLA-A and HLA-B alleles for most subjects in the first cohort. It was suggested by the authors that the approach could potentially be generalized to other disease states and immunological phenotypes. A later analysis found that HLA-associated TCR beta chains were more clonally expanded and had lower generation probabilities than equally common non-associated chains. Most TCR sequences were seen in very few donors, while some public TCRs were found in many individuals. An earlier analysis of 587 of the donors showed that most TCR beta V segments appeared in productive rearrangements either about 90% or about 30% of the time, which broadly matched IMGT annotations. Seventeen rarely observed V segments, including chromosome 9 orphons, were excluded from the earlier analysis of about 610 of the donors because counts were too low. Most CMV-associated TCR beta chains appeared to be HLA-restricted in a later analysis, and the HLA associations seemed to be driven largely by CMV exposure. The presence/absence analyses assumed that sequencing depth was roughly uniform across donors, and that assumption may not be true. A few of the identified cytomegalovirus-associated TCR beta chains were confirmed in vitro to be specific for cytomegalovirus antigens.

The cohort was made up of approximately 670 healthy bone marrow donors. At the time of sampling, every cohort member was nominally healthy, though immune exposures that went unrecorded were likely present. The donor tested CMV seropositive, placing the donor among the 250 to 300 seropositive members of the cohort. Each donor provided a peripheral blood sample, and peripheral blood mononuclear cells were used for TCR beta sequencing. Genomic DNA was extracted from the blood cell samples with the Qiagen DNeasy Blood Extraction Kit. Libraries were constructed by the immunoSEQ multiplex PCR assay. The multiplex PCR relied on a mix of 60 forward primers for TCR Vbeta segments and 13 reverse primers for TCR Jbeta segments. A multiplex PCR assay on genomic DNA amplified the CDR3 region of rearranged TCR beta genes. On the Illumina HiSeq System, the amplified TCR beta libraries were sequenced as 87-base-pair reads. For the original study's pipeline: A later analysis tallied around 87 million unique TCR beta chains across the 700 or so repertoires, and roughly 11 million of those chains were shared by two or more donors. Raw reads were error-corrected and collapsed into unique sequences by a nearest-neighbor algorithm in which closely related sequences were merged to remove PCR and sequencing errors. To assign V, D and J gene segments, CDR3 sequences were aligned to IMGT reference sequences. For a sequence to be retained, a match of at least six nucleotides was required to both a V gene segment and a J gene segment. Rearrangements were called productive when the CDR3 lacked stop codons and stayed in frame with V and J; all others were non-productive. Following IMGT convention, CDR3 was defined as the stretch from the second conserved V-encoded cysteine to the conserved J-encoded phenylalanine. Sequences without an unambiguous match to a single V gene segment were excluded from the earlier analysis of 587 of the donors. In an earlier analysis of about 590 of the donors, a V segment was called functional when productive rearrangements were above 56.7%, and segregating when the standard deviation between donors exceeded 5%. To diagnose cytomegalovirus status from the catalog of TCR beta chain sequences, a statistical classification framework was built. In a later analysis, V and J genes were assigned by comparing TCR nucleotide sequences against IMGT/GENE-DB human TR gene sequences. A later analysis assigned CDR3 sequences and most-parsimonious VDJ recombination scenarios with the TCRdist pipeline. In a later analysis, each TCR beta chain was defined by its CDR3 amino acid sequence together with its V-gene family, and reads without a unique V-gene family were excluded. As a way to deal with suspected cross-contamination and a sequencing artifact, a later analysis dropped hundreds of nucleotide sequences that were highly shared and had low generation probability. In a later analysis, a clonal expansion index was calculated for each public chain from normalized within-repertoire ranks of inferred template counts. Generation probabilities in a later analysis came from a VDJ recombination model fitted to out-of-frame rearrangements, and those results were checked against IGoR. In a later analysis, TCR-TCR, TCR-HLA and TCR-CMV co-occurrence was scored with hypergeometric tests, and a repertoire-size bias correction was applied to TCR pairs. A later analysis estimated false discovery rates by permuting HLA or CMV assignments 20 times. In a later analysis, co-occurring TCRs were grouped using DBSCAN, with TCRdist sequence similarity added in when clustering inside HLA-allele-positive subsets. Repertoires with fewer than 30,000 or more than 120,000 public chains, plus five repertoires with anomalous nucleotide sharing, were excluded from co-occurrence clustering. TCRdb provides this immuneACCESS table in a form limited to in-frame rearrangements. Some clones are lacking; in checked studies, under half of them reflect an unresolved V gene, and why the rest are absent is not known. The V and J calls and clone size come from that table; D and trimming were worked out from the DNA. The sample yields 110,000 to 150,000 clones; about 84% were counted once. The ten largest make up 2.4% of the sample.

CDR1 and CDR2, per the germline V gene, are MRHNA and SNTAGT. Including cysteine and phenylalanine, the CDR3 has 13 amino acids. This entry keeps only the CDR3 DNA: 39 bases, framed from base 1. V is trimmed back by 6 bases and J by 9 bases, and the junction contains 7 bases that no gene match accounts for. In the case of this clone: The target of this receptor is not known. Per-base quality was not reported, and no clone a single base away is much larger than it.

Source material: PBMCs. In this chain, TRBV6-4 is recombined with TRBJ2-1, with 8 bases matching TRBD2. This receptor was taken from a woman under 30 in good health and CMV-seropositive. The DNA reads TGTGCCAGCAGGGGTAGCGGGGTAACTGAGCAGTTCTTC. This gives the protein CASRGSGVTEQFF.